These T cell receptor beta chains were read from a single sample in a study of T cells in Graves' hyperthyroidism and ophthalmopathy. MiXCR was run by TCRdb on the multiplex PCR reads, yielding one entry per CDR3 protein. This sample carries hundreds of thousands of distinct CDR3 sequences, more than 11% of them seen once, and the ten largest clones take roughly 5.5%. Sample: blood. Source of these receptors: a woman aged 25-40 years with Graves' hyperthyroidism that later progressed to Graves' ophthalmopathy. CDR3s include the opening cysteine and the closing phenylalanine or tryptophan. Fields, in order: V gene, J gene, D gene, clone size, CDR3 protein, CDR3 DNA. D genes are given only for firm matches. Rows give clone size only sometimes, using once, few, many, or a class for an expanded clone.

v_call: TRBV10-3
j_call: TRBJ2-2
d_call: NA
clone_size: NA
cdr3_aa: CAIKRIPNTGELFF
cdr3_nt: TGTGCCATCAAGAGGATCCCTAACACCGGGGAGCTGTTTTTT

v_call: TRBV3-1
j_call: TRBJ2-3
d_call: NA
clone_size: many
cdr3_aa: CASSPDSRIGKSTDTQYF
cdr3_nt: TGTGCCAGCAGCCCAGATTCGCGGATCGGGAAGAGCACAGATACGCAGTATTTT

v_call: TRBV27
j_call: TRBJ2-1
d_call: TRBD2
clone_size: many
cdr3_aa: CASSLMSGSSYNEQFF
cdr3_nt: TGTGCCAGCAGTTTAATGAGCGGGAGCTCCTACAATGAGCAGTTCTTC

v_call: TRBV27
j_call: TRBJ2-3
d_call: NA
clone_size: many
cdr3_aa: CASSPRTATDTQYF
cdr3_nt: TGTGCCAGCAGCCCCAGGACAGCCACAGATACGCAGTATTTT

v_call: TRBV4-1
j_call: TRBJ1-4
d_call: NA
clone_size: NA
cdr3_aa: CASSPRRNEKLFF
cdr3_nt: TGCGCCAGCAGCCCACGTCGAAATGAAAAACTGTTTTTT

v_call: TRBV13
j_call: TRBJ2-7
d_call: NA
clone_size: NA
cdr3_aa: CASSTRTRASRIYEQYF
cdr3_nt: TGTGCCAGCAGCACAAGGACCAGGGCTAGCAGAATCTACGAGCAGTACTTC

v_call: TRBV6-1
j_call: TRBJ2-1
d_call: NA
clone_size: many
cdr3_aa: CASNSAGGEQFF
cdr3_nt: TGTGCCAGCAATTCAGCGGGTGGGGAGCAGTTCTTC

v_call: TRBV4-3
j_call: TRBJ1-2
d_call: NA
clone_size: many
cdr3_aa: CASSPTEHIQANYGYTF
cdr3_nt: TGCGCCAGCAGCCCGACGGAACACATTCAAGCTAACTATGGCTACACCTTC

v_call: TRBV4-1
j_call: TRBJ2-2
d_call: NA
clone_size: NA
cdr3_aa: CASSQDPYQYSNTGELFF
cdr3_nt: TGTGCCAGCAGCCAAGATCCTTATCAATATTCTAACACCGGGGAGCTGTTTTTT

v_call: TRBV2
j_call: TRBJ1-1
d_call: NA
clone_size: many
cdr3_aa: CAKGRPRATEAFF
cdr3_nt: TGTGCCAAAGGACGCCCGAGAGCCACTGAAGCTTTCTTT

v_call: TRBV6-5
j_call: TRBJ2-3
d_call: NA
clone_size: few
cdr3_aa: CASSYRGSGTDTQYF
cdr3_nt: TGTGCCAGCAGTTACCGGGGAAGTGGCACAGATACGCAGTATTTT

v_call: TRBV9
j_call: TRBJ2-7
d_call: TRBD2
clone_size: NA
cdr3_aa: CASSVGGLAEIYEQYF
cdr3_nt: TGTGCCAGCAGCGTAGGGGGCCTAGCGGAGATCTACGAGCAGTACTTC

v_call: TRBV7-2
j_call: TRBJ1-5
d_call: NA
clone_size: few
cdr3_aa: CASSLVGGRSSQPQHF
cdr3_nt: TGTGCTAGCAGCTTAGTCGGCGGGAGGAGCAGTCAGCCCCAGCATTTT

v_call: TRBV10-3
j_call: TRBJ1-1
d_call: NA
clone_size: many
cdr3_aa: CAALPQGGLEAFF
cdr3_nt: TGTGCCGCCTTGCCTCAGGGAGGCTTGGAAGCTTTCTTT

v_call: TRBV6-1
j_call: TRBJ1-2
d_call: NA
clone_size: many
cdr3_aa: CASIRTPRENYGYTF
cdr3_nt: TGTGCCAGCATAAGGACCCCTCGGGAAAACTATGGCTACACCTTC

v_call: TRBV15
j_call: TRBJ1-4
d_call: TRBD1
clone_size: NA
cdr3_aa: CATSGDPQGGVPNEKLFF
cdr3_nt: TGTGCCACCAGCGGGGATCCACAGGGGGGGGTGCCAAATGAAAAACTGTTTTTT

v_call: TRBV12-3/TRBV12-4
j_call: TRBJ2-7
d_call: NA
clone_size: many
cdr3_aa: CASSPGLNSYEQYF
cdr3_nt: TGTGCCAGCAGCCCCGGACTGAACTCCTACGAGCAGTACTTC